This TCR beta chain was documented in a study of blood T cell repertoires in COVID-19. Across the whole study: The samples span acute and convalescent COVID-19 from the United States, Italy and Spain. T cells, B-cell-depleted T cells, or PBMCs provided the cDNA or gDNA that served as material.

Clones were read by immunoSEQ multiplex PCR, and TCRdb kept only the in-frame ones, dropping some. The data show 280,000 or so clones, roughly 86% seen once. The V segment lost 0 bases and the J segment 8 bases; nucleotides outside the gene matches: 6. The CDR3 has 16 amino acids. Germline CDR1 is MGHRA and CDR2 is YSYEKL. Source material: peripheral blood. This receptor was identified in a woman in her twenties or thirties who had recovered from COVID-19. This chain connects TRBV4-1 to TRBJ1-6; TRBD1 aligns across 8 bases. CDR3 in DNA: TGCGCCAGCAGCCAAGATCGTGGGACAGGTTATTCACCCCTCCACTTT. It yields the protein CASSQDRGTGYSPLHF.